This T cell receptor beta chain originates from a study of T cell responses to AZD1222 COVID-19 vaccine. Whole-study results and caveats: Spike-wide vaccine-associated CD4 TCRs dominated at 160-218 and 743-854. Compared with day 0, the breadth and depth of the Spike-specific TCR repertoire rose significantly after two doses of AZD1222. Repertoire sampling occurred only after the peak T cell response.

Concerning this clone itself: No antigen is known for it.

Using immunoSEQ multiplex PCR, the repertoire was profiled, and TCRdb retains in-frame clones only, with some absent. Of 150,000 to 200,000 clones listed, 85% to 95% are singletons. Germline V gives CDR1 SGHKS, CDR2 YYEKEE (reference sequence). Trimming took 3 bases from V and 3 from J, leaving 10 bases between them. CDR3 size: 14 residues. The input for sequencing was peripheral blood, taken on day 0 of AZD1222 vaccination. This TCR came from an adult in good health. V is TRBV5-5 and J is TRBJ1-3; unclear D gene. CDR3 nucleotides: TGTGCCAGCAGCTCCGCCATAGATGGAAACACCATATATTTT. Its protein product is CASSSAIDGNTIYF.